The 21 T cell receptor beta chains in this list originate from one sample, sequenced in a study of T cell repertoires in ileal Crohn's disease. Method: immunoSEQ multiplex PCR; TCRdb's copy keeps in-frame clones and lacks some. The table records approximately 11,000 clones, over 60% of them present only once. As for time point: neoterminal ileum biopsy at postoperative endoscopy, about 6 months after surgery. Sequenced: ileal tissue. All receptors derive from an adult with Crohn's disease.

The gene calls are TRBV28 and TRBJ1-5; maybe TRBD1 (5 bases). The V gene lost 1 base and the J gene lost 7 bases, with 11 bases spanning the gap. The CDR3 spans 14 residues. From germline, CDR1 is MDHEN and CDR2 SYDVKM. The DNA of the CDR3 is TGTGCCAGCAGTTTATCAGGGCCCAGACAGCCCCAGCATTTT. Encoded protein: CASSLSGPRQPQHF.

The chain joins TRBV23-1 to TRBJ2-7, with TRBD1 identical over 7 bases. TRBV23-1 belongs to the ORF category, with a function that is uncertain. This CDR3 has 17 residues. Unmatched junction bases numbered 19, after V lost 6 bases and J lost 5 bases. CDR3 DNA sequence: TGCGCCAGCAGCCAAGGTGGACAGGATCTGGAGGAAAACGAGCAGTACTTC. It encodes CASSQGGQDLEENEQYF.

This clone was counted a few times. The V and J genes are TRBV29-1 and TRBJ2-2; 9 bases align to TRBD2. The germline V gene encodes CDR1 SQVTM and CDR2 ANQGSEA. Trimming removed 7 bases from V and 5 bases from J; junction bases left unmatched: 8. CDR3 length equals 14 residues. CDR3 DNA sequence: TGCAGCGCCCGAGCGGGAGGAGGGACCGGGGAGCTGTTTTTT. Protein: CSARAGGGTGELFF.

This clone has more than one count but fewer than ten. The chain joins TRBV10-3 to TRBJ2-1; a possible D gene is TRBD2 (5 bases). CDR1 is ENHRY and CDR2 is SYGVKD in the germline V gene. This CDR3 is 12 amino acids long. The germline V and J ends were trimmed by 2 bases and 10 bases, with 9 bases remaining between them. The CDR3 bases are TGTGCCATCAGTGAGGCCAAGCGGGAGCAGTTCTTC. Its protein product is CAISEAKREQFF.

J is TRBJ2-3 and V is TRBV7-7; tentative D call: TRBD2 (7 bases). Germline CDR1 is SSHAT and CDR2 is FNYEAQ (reference sequence). V was trimmed by 11 bases and J by 7 bases, leaving 19 bases between them. CDR3 length equals 13 residues. The CDR3 DNA is TGTGCCGTGGGGGGCGGGAGTCGGAATACGCAGTATTTT. Amino acids: CAVGGGSRNTQYF.

This clone was seen more than once but under ten times. The rearrangement uses TRBV19 and TRBJ1-1, with D possibly matching TRBD1 (5 bases). This CDR3 region has 14 residues. V lost 5 bases, J lost 4 bases, and 14 bases lay in between. CDR1 and CDR2 (germline): LNHDA, SQIVND (reference sequence). CDR3 bases: TGTGCCAGTAGTCAGGGCGGGGGGGGCACTGAAGCTTTCTTT. Translation gives CASSQGGGGTEAFF.

This chain connects TRBV7-3 to TRBJ1-1; the match to TRBD1 covers 8 bases. The V gene end was trimmed by 0 bases and the J gene end by 5 bases; junction bases not matched to a gene: 5. This CDR3 has 15 amino acids. The germline gives CDR1 SGHTA, CDR2 FQGTGA. CDR3 nucleotides: TGTGCCAGCAGCTTAACCTCGACAGGGGTGACTGAAGCTTTCTTT. This encodes CASSLTSTGVTEAFF.

The DNA for the CDR3 is TGTGCCAGCAGCCTGGACAGCCTCACCTACGAGCAGTACTTC. It translates to CASSLDSLTYEQYF. The gene calls are TRBV6-6 and TRBJ2-7, with a possible D match to TRBD1 (6 bases). The CDR3 is made up of 14 amino acids. Trimming cost V 6 bases and J 2 bases, with 14 bases left between them. The germline gives CDR1 MNHNY, CDR2 SVGAGI (reference sequence).

The chain uses TRBV2 and TRBJ1-3; unclear D gene. The CDR3 consists of 14 residues. Germline-derived CDR1 and CDR2 are SNHLY and FYNNEI. V was trimmed by 8 bases and J by 2 bases, leaving 13 bases between them. CDR3 in DNA: TGTGCCAGCCGAGACGGGGTCCCTGGAAACACCATATATTTT. Protein: CASRDGVPGNTIYF. The complete variable domain, with remaining parts taken from reference TRBV2 and TRBJ1-3, reads EPEVTQTPSHQVTQMGQEVILRCVPISNHLYFYWYRQILGQKVEFLVSFYNNEISEKSEIFDDQFSVERPDGSNFTLKIRSTKLEDSAMYFCASRDGVPGNTIYFGEGSWLTVV.

This chain uses TRBV5-1 with TRBJ2-7, with TRBD1 as a possible D gene (6 bases). CDR3 length: 15 residues. From germline, CDR1 is SGHRS and CDR2 YFSETQ. Trimming shortened V by 2 bases and J by 3 bases, and 15 bases separated the two germline ends. Written as DNA, the CDR3 is TGCGCCAGCAGCTTTGGGACACATTCAAGCTACGAGCAGTACTTC. This codes for CASSFGTHSSYEQYF.

CDR3 amino acids: CASSQTGGAYGYTF. In nucleotides, the CDR3 is TGTGCCAGCAGCCAGACAGGGGGCGCATATGGCTACACCTTC. V is TRBV5-4 and J is TRBJ1-2, with 10 bases lining up with TRBD1. There are 14 residues in the CDR3. V trimming: 4 bases; J trimming: 5 bases; junction bases outside the gene matches: 5. Germline CDR1 reads SGHNT; CDR2 reads YYREEE (reference sequence).

This clone was counted a few times. The gene calls are TRBV11-2 and TRBJ2-7, with 8 bases matching TRBD1. The CDR3 contains 14 residues. Germline V lookup: CDR1 SGHAT, CDR2 FQNNGV. The ends lost 1 base at V and 2 bases at J; junction bases unmatched: 1. For the CDR3, the DNA is TGTGCCAGCAGCTTAGGGACAGGGCCCTACGAGCAGTACTTC. Its protein is CASSLGTGPYEQYF.

The chain links TRBV19 to TRBJ2-1, with 12 bases fitting TRBD2. The germline V gene encodes CDR1 LNHDA and CDR2 SQIVND (reference sequence). With V trimmed by 2 bases and J by 10 bases, 3 bases remained unmatched. This CDR3 has 14 amino acids. The CDR3 spells CASSIWTSGTEQFF. CDR3 sequence (DNA): TGTGCCAGTAGTATATGGACTAGCGGGACCGAGCAGTTCTTC.

The rearrangement uses TRBV7-8 and TRBJ2-7; possibly TRBD2 for D (5 bases). The germline CDR1 and CDR2 sequences are SGHVS and FQNEAQ. The V gene lost 3 bases and the J gene lost 2 bases, with 11 bases spanning the gap. The length of the CDR3 is 14 residues. In DNA form, the CDR3 reads TGTGCCAGCAGCTTGGCGGGTAGAACCTACGAGCAGTACTTC. It encodes CASSLAGRTYEQYF.

This rearrangement joins TRBV2 to TRBJ2-1; 13 bases align to TRBD2. The CDR3 runs 16 residues. V lost 5 bases, J lost 8 bases, and 9 bases stayed unmatched. CDR1 is SNHLY and CDR2 is FYNNEI in the germline V gene. The CDR3 region is CASSIGLAGARHEQFF. CDR3 bases: TGTGCCAGCAGTATTGGACTAGCGGGAGCAAGGCATGAGCAGTTCTTC. Full variable domain (missing parts from reference TRBV2 and TRBJ2-1): EPEVTQTPSHQVTQMGQEVILRCVPISNHLYFYWYRQILGQKVEFLVSFYNNEISEKSEIFDDQFSVERPDGSNFTLKIRSTKLEDSAMYFCASSIGLAGARHEQFFGPGTRLTVL.

This chain connects TRBV18 to TRBJ2-7; TRBD2 aligns across 7 bases. The CDR3 contains 13 residues. Trimming cost V 3 bases and J 7 bases; bases outside gene matches: 6. CDR1 and CDR2 (germline): KGHSH, LQKENI. The CDR3 loop is CASSPQRDGEQYF. The CDR3 nucleotides are TGTGCCAGCTCACCTCAGCGGGATGGTGAGCAGTACTTC.

The sample holds a few counts of this clone. Here the CDR3 reads CASSHSGRAADTQYF. The CDR3 nucleotides are TGTGCCAGCTCTCATAGCGGGAGGGCCGCGGATACGCAGTATTTT. V usage is TRBV18 and J usage is TRBJ2-3, with TRBD2 matching over 11 bases. The CDR3 spans 15 residues. The V and J ends lost 6 bases and 6 bases, in that order; junction bases with no gene match: 8. CDR1 KGHSH and CDR2 LQKENI come from the germline V gene.

The chain has TRBV28 and TRBJ1-4; tentative D call: TRBD1 (5 bases). Germline V gene sequence: CDR1 MDHEN, CDR2 SYDVKM. This CDR3 comprises 15 residues. V shed 8 bases and J shed 8 bases, with 21 bases lying between them. The CDR3: CASFRARQGGEKLFF. CDR3 sequence (DNA): TGTGCCAGCTTTAGGGCACGGCAGGGTGGAGAAAAACTGTTTTTT. Filled out from reference TRBV28 and TRBJ1-4, the complete variable domain reads DVKVTQSSRYLVKRTGEKVFLECVQDMDHENMFWYRQDPGLGLRLIYFSYDVKMKEKGDIPEGYSVSREKKERFSLILESASTNQTSMYLCASFRARQGGEKLFFGSGTQLSVL.

This clone is a singleton in its sample. The CDR3 nucleotides read TGCGCCAGCAGCCATTTAGCGGGAGGGATAATCGAGCAGTACTTC. It translates to CASSHLAGGIIEQYF. This chain uses TRBV4-1 with TRBJ2-5, with 11 positions matching TRBD2. The assigned J gene may be wrong: the sequence end matches TRBJ2-7 better. CDR3 length: 15 residues. Germline CDR1 MGHRA, CDR2 YSYEKL.

The DNA of the CDR3 is TGTGACCCCGAACGACAGGGTCGTCAACTAGCCAAAAACATTCAGTACTTC. The encoded protein is CDPERQGRQLAKNIQYF. V is TRBV27 and J is TRBJ2-4, with 7 bases fitting TRBD1. The length of the CDR3 is 17 residues. The germline V gene encodes CDR1 MNHEY and CDR2 SMNVEV (reference sequence).

This clone has just a few counts. This chain uses TRBV29-1 with TRBJ1-2, with D perhaps TRBD1 (6 bases). Trimming took off 1 base at V and 3 bases at J, with 9 bases between the two ends. CDR1 and CDR2 (germline): SQVTM, ANQGSEA. CDR3 length equals 13 residues. This chain's CDR3 is CSVEARGDYGYTF. The CDR3 DNA follows: TGCAGCGTTGAAGCCAGGGGAGACTATGGCTACACCTTC.